The clone carrying this T cell receptor beta chain was observed at least ten times. Its antigen is still unknown. These data come from a study of T-cell memory formation after mild COVID-19. Overall study context: The two donors had largely donor-specific TCR clusters.

V dropped 6 bases and J dropped 7 bases, with 15 bases sitting between them. The CDR3 is 13 amino acids. Findings of the study overall: SARS-CoV-2 specificity of second-wave clones peaking day 37 was unconfirmed.

TCRdb passed the 5' RACE reads through MiXCR, listing each CDR3 protein once. This table has fewer than 300,000 distinct CDR3 sequences, under 20% appearing once. The chain links TRBV12-3 or TRBV12-4 to TRBJ2-5; possibly TRBD1 for D (5 bases). The sequence derives from a man between 18 and 35 years old who had mild COVID-19 (a few samples of this study predate the infection). Cell type and time point are not known. The material sequenced was PBMCs or a T cell subset sorted from them (not recorded which). This CDR3 reads CASSTQDPGTQYF. CDR3 DNA sequence: TGTGCCAGCAGCACACAGGACCCGGGGACCCAGTACTTC.